This TCR beta chain appears in the sequencing data of a study of Tregs in tolerant kidney transplant recipients. Study-level points and caveats: Some patients' samples used different primers over time, so nucleotide sequences weren't comparable.

Sequencing used immunoSEQ multiplex PCR; TCRdb keeps in-frame clones, though not all of them. Here the sample spans under 90,000 clones, around 90% being singletons. For this clone: Its antigen is as yet unknown.

V gave up 2 bases and J gave up 5 bases, with 14 bases separating them. The V gene's germline CDR1 is SGDLS and CDR2 YYNGEE. The CDR3 contains 15 residues. The nonmyeloablative bone marrow transplants came from related graft donors, with transient mixed chimerism. The source of this sequence is a human patient who received a combined kidney and bone marrow transplant. The graft donor may account for some of the T cells. Material: CD4+ T cells from blood (PBMCs), obtained 24 months after the transplant. This chain links TRBV9 with TRBJ2-1, with a weak D call TRBD2 (7 bases). CDR3 region: CASSVGGGGHNEQFF. Here the CDR3 DNA reads TGTGCCAGCAGCGTTGGAGGGGGGGGGCACAATGAGCAGTTCTTC.